This T cell receptor (beta chain) was profiled in a study of blood T cell repertoires in COVID-19. Study at large: Acute and convalescent COVID-19 specimens originated in the United States, Italy and Spain.

This clone was seen a few times. In the study's own analysis: Amplification with reference gene primers provided the estimates of nucleated cell counts. Produced via immunoSEQ multiplex PCR; TCRdb's table is partial and in-frame only. V and J calls and clone size come straight from that table; D and trimming were deduced from the DNA. The table has approximately 50,000 clones, about 83% seen once. Specimen: peripheral blood. The sequence derives from a human donor in a cohort sampled during active COVID-19.

The DNA for the CDR3 is TGTGCCAGCAGCCCCCCGCGAGAGACAGGGGGGTACGAGCAGTACTTC. Translated: CASSPPRETGGYEQYF. The V and J genes are TRBV7-9 and TRBJ2-7, with 9 bases aligning to TRBD1. This CDR3 comprises 16 residues. Unmatched junction bases numbered 12, after V lost 5 bases and J lost 4 bases. Germline V gives CDR1 SEHNR, CDR2 FQNEAQ (reference sequence).